The next 2 T cell receptor beta chains were all read from a single sample in a study of T cells in Graves' hyperthyroidism and ophthalmopathy. Authors of the study amplified TCR beta CDR3 regions from RNA transcripts. HTBI primers were the set used in a first-round RT-PCR of the TCR CDR3. TCRdb fed the multiplex PCR reads into MiXCR, producing one record per CDR3 protein. The table records about 640,000 distinct CDR3 sequences, 13% to 15% of them present only once. Material for sequencing was blood. These receptors came from a woman between 45 and 60 years old with Graves' ophthalmopathy.

The table lists this clonotype with many counts. The chain carries TRBV7-3 and TRBJ1-1; D is unresolved. This CDR3 spans 15 amino acids. Germline V CDR1 and CDR2: SGHTA, FQGTGA. Trimming shortened V by 3 bases and J by 0 bases, and 11 bases separated the two germline ends. The CDR3 loop reads CASSLGSGMNTEAFF. In DNA form, the CDR3 reads TGTGCCAGCAGCTTGGGGTCTGGAATGAACACTGAAGCTTTCTTT. The variable domain in full, completed from reference TRBV7-3 and TRBJ1-1, reads GAGVSQTPSNKVTEKGKYVELRCDPISGHTALYWYRQSLGQGPEFLIYFQGTGAADDSGLPNDRFFAVRPEGSVSTLKIQRTERGDSAVYLCASSLGSGMNTEAFFGQGTRLTVV.

This chain joins TRBV3-1 and TRBJ2-1; TRBD2 matches at 9 bases. The germline gives CDR1 LGHDT, CDR2 YNNKEL (reference sequence). Trimming cost V 4 bases and J 5 bases; bases outside gene matches: 6. There are 15 residues in the CDR3. Here the CDR3 reads CASSRAGGAHNEQFF. The DNA of the CDR3 is TGTGCCAGCAGCCGAGCGGGAGGTGCCCACAATGAGCAGTTCTTC.